Detailed here is one T cell receptor (beta chain). These data come from a study of blood T cell repertoires in COVID-19. Losses at the gene ends were 6 bases for V and 3 bases for J; bases not matched to a gene: 4. CDR1 is MNHNY, CDR2 SVGAGI, per germline (reference sequence). The CDR3 contains 13 residues. Per the original data handling: Estimates of nucleated cell counts were drawn from the amplification of reference gene primers. Sequencing used immunoSEQ multiplex PCR; TCRdb keeps in-frame clones, though not all of them. V and J calls and clone size are those listed in that table; D and trimming were worked out from the DNA. The profile shows about 68,000 clones, about 86% of them singletons.

The TCR originated in a man aged 45-60 years with acute or convalescent COVID-19. The J gene is TRBJ1-2, the V gene TRBV6-6; the match to TRBD1 covers 7 bases. The sequencing sample was made of peripheral blood. CDR3 region: CASRPGQDYGYTF. CDR3 DNA: TGTGCCAGCAGACCCGGACAGGACTATGGCTACACCTTC.